The sequence of this TCR beta chain was determined in a study of response to subunit inactivated influenza vaccine. As for this clonotype: Its antigen is unidentified.

The study, taken as a whole, reports: Every seasonal influenza vaccination brings in few new T cells, the authors suggested.

The ends were cut back, 6 bases at V and 11 bases at J, with 19 bases in the middle. Germline values: CDR1 DFQATT, CDR2 SNEGSKA (reference sequence). This CDR3 has 12 residues. From the RT-PCR reads, TCRdb called clonotypes with MiXCR, one entry per CDR3 protein. The repertoire holds about 520,000 distinct CDR3 sequences, 25% seen once, with 1.5% to 2% in the top ten. The specimen was CD4+ T cells sorted from PBMCs, collected roughly 5 days after vaccination. The source of this sequence is a man aged 45 to 65 who received an inactivated influenza vaccine. This chain links TRBV20-1 with TRBJ1-1, with D maybe TRBD1 (5 bases). As DNA, the CDR3 is TGCAGTGCCGAAGAGGGACGTTTTAGGGCTTTCTTT. This sequence encodes CSAEEGRFRAFF.